This section outlines one TCR beta chain sequence together with its context. Its specificity is unknown. From germline, CDR1 is SGHRS and CDR2 YFSETQ. Trimming shortened V by 4 bases and J by 1 base, and 9 bases separated the two germline ends. This CDR3 comprises 14 residues. This sample stems from a study of cytomegalovirus exposure and HLA in healthy donors. It was with 60 Vbeta and 13 Jbeta primers that the PCR ran. Clones were read by immunoSEQ multiplex PCR, and TCRdb kept only the in-frame ones, dropping some. This sample has 200,000 or so clones, with roughly 84% found just once. Findings and caveats of the study: Relative to equally common others, HLA-associated TCR beta chains showed greater clonal expansion in a later analysis. Overall, roughly 170 TCR beta chains were annotated as cytomegalovirus-associated. Cytomegalovirus status was reportedly diagnosed by the classifier with high sensitivity and specificity.

V gene TRBV5-1 combines with J gene TRBJ1-5; D unclear. This TCR derives from a boy aged 5 to 17 in good health and CMV-seronegative. The sequenced sample was PBMCs. This CDR3 reads CASSLGGSNQPQHF. In nucleotides, the CDR3 is TGCGCCAGCAGCCTGGGAGGGAGCAATCAGCCCCAGCATTTT.